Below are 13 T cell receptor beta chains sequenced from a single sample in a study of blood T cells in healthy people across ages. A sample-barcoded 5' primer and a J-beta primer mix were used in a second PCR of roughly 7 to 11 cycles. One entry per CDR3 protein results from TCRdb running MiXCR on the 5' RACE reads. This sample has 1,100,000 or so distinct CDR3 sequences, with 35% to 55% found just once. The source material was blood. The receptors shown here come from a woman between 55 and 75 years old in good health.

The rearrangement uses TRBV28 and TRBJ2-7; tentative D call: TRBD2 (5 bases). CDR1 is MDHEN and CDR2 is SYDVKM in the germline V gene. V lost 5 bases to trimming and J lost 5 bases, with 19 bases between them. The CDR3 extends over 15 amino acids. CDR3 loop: CASSPPTRGIDEQYF. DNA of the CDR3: TGTGCCAGCAGTCCACCTACCAGAGGGATTGACGAGCAGTACTTC.

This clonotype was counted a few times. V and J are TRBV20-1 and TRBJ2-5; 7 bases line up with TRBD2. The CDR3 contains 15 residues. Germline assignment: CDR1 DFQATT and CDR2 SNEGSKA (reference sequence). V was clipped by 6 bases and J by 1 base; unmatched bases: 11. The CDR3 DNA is TGCAGTGCAAGGACTAGTGTCACCCCCCAAGAGACCCAGTACTTC. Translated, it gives CSARTSVTPQETQYF.

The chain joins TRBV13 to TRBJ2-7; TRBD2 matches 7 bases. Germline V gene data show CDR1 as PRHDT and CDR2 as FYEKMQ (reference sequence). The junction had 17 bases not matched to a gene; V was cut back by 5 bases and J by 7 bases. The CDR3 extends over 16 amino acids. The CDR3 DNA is TGTGCCAGCAGCGCCGCGGGTAGCGGGTTGAAGCGGGAGCAGTACTTC. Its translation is CASSAAGSGLKREQYF.

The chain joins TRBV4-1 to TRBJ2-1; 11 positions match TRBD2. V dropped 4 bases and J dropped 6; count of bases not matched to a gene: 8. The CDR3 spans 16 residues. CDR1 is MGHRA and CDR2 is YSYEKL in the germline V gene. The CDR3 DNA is TGCGCCAGCAGCCCGACGGGACTAGCGGCCCGCAATGAGCAGTTCTTC. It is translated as CASSPTGLAARNEQFF.

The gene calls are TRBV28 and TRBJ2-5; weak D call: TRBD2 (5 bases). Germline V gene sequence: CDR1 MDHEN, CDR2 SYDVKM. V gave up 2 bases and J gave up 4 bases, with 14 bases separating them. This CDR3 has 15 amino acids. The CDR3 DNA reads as TGTGCCAGCAGTTTAGGACTCACCTCGCTAGAGACCCAGTACTTC. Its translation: CASSLGLTSLETQYF.

The CDR3 region has the DNA TGCGCCAGCAGCCAAGTTATCGTCCAGGTTGGGCTAGCTAACTATGGCTACACCTTC. Translation gives CASSQVIVQVGLANYGYTF. V and J are TRBV4-1 and TRBJ1-2, with D unclear. Germline V gene sequence: CDR1 MGHRA, CDR2 YSYEKL. This CDR3 is 19 amino acids long. V lost 1 base and J lost 0, with 21 bases in between.

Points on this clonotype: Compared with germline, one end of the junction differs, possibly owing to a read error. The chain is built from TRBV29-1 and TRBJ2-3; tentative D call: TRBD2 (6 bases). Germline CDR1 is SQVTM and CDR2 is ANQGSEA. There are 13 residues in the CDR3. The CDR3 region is CSARRDSPDAQYF. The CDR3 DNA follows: TGCAGCGCCCGACGGGACTCCCCAGATGCGCAGTATTTT.

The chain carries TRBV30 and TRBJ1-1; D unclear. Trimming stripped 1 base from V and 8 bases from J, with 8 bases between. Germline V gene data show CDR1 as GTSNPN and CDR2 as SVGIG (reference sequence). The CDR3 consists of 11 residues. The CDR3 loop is CAWSGTTEAFF. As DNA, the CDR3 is TGTGCCTGGAGTGGGACCACCGAAGCTTTCTTT.

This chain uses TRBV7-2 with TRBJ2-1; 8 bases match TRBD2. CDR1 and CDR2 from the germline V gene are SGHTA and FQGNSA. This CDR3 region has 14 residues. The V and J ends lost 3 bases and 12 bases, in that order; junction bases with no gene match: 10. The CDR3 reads CASSLVWREAVQFF. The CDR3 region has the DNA TGTGCCAGCAGCTTGGTGTGGCGGGAGGCTGTGCAGTTCTTC. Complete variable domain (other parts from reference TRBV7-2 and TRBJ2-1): GAGVSQSPSNKVTEKGKDVELRCDPISGHTALYWYRQSLGQGLEFLIYFQGNSAPDKSGLPSDRFSAERTGGSVSTLTIQRTQQEDSAVYLCASSLVWREAVQFFGPGTRLTVL.

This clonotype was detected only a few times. The CDR3 loop is CASSPEGPGDTQYF. Here the CDR3 DNA reads TGTGCCAGCAGCCCGGAGGGACCCGGAGATACGCAGTATTTT. The chain has TRBV11-2 and TRBJ2-3; the D gene is possibly TRBD2 (6 bases). The V end was cut by 5 bases, the J end by 5 bases, with 14 bases between. Germline V gene lookup returns CDR1 SGHAT and CDR2 FQNNGV. The CDR3 extends over 14 amino acids.

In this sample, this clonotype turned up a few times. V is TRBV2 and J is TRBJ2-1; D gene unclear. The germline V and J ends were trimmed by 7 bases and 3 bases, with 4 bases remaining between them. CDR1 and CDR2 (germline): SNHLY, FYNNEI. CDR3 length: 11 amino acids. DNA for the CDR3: TGTGCCAGCACGGACTACAATGAGCAGTTCTTC. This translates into CASTDYNEQFF.

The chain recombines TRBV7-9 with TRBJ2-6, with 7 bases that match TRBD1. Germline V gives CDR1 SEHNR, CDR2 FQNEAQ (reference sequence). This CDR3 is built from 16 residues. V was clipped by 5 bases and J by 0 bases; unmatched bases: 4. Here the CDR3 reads CASSVDRRSGANVLTF. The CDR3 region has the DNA TGTGCCAGCAGCGTGGACAGGCGCTCTGGGGCCAACGTCCTGACTTTC.

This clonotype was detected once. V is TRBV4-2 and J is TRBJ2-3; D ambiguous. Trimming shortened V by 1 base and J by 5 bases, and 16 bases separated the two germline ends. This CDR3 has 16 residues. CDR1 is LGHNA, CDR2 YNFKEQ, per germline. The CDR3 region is CASSQVLGSNGDTQYF. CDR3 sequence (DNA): TGTGCCAGCAGCCAAGTCTTGGGCTCAAACGGAGATACGCAGTATTTT.